This T cell receptor beta chain was sequenced for a study of cytomegalovirus exposure and HLA in healthy donors. The PCR used 60 Vbeta and 13 Jbeta primers. Data came from immunoSEQ multiplex PCR; TCRdb stores just in-frame clones and leaves some out. The repertoire consists of about 130,000 clones, with roughly 85% occurring once and the leading ten covering more than 0.9%. The CDR3 sequence is 14 residues long. Germline-derived CDR1 and CDR2 are SGHNT and YYREEE (reference sequence). V was pared by 5 bases and J by 0 bases, with 12 bases between. The source material was PBMCs. The chain recombines TRBV5-4 with TRBJ2-7, with a weak D call TRBD1 (5 bases). This clonotype was sampled from a boy under 18 in good health and CMV-seronegative. CDR3 DNA: TGTGCCAGCAGATCCAGGGAAAGCTCCTACGAGCAGTACTTC. It is translated as CASRSRESSYEQYF. Full variable domain (missing parts from reference TRBV5-4 and TRBJ2-7): ETGVTQSPTHLIKTRGQQVTLRCSSQSGHNTVSWYQQALGQGPQFIFQYYREEENGRGNFPPRFSGLQFPNYSSELNVNALELDDSALYLCASRSRESSYEQYFGPGTRLTVT.